This T cell receptor (beta chain) was captured in a study of post-analysis software for immune sequencing data (dated by TCRdb to between 2014 and 2017). Regarding the study in general: The recorded disease courses included relapsing-remitting, secondary progressive and progressive-relapsing multiple sclerosis, and some patients had no subtype annotation. The multiple sclerosis patient repertoires were compared with 11 previously published healthy control repertoires from donors aged about 6 to 26 years. A subset of samples was prepared in parallel using single-end sample barcoding, then pooled and co-amplified after Illumina adapter ligation. Broader findings and caveats from the paper: Significantly higher frequencies in patients than in controls were found for roughly 5 TRBV segments, including TRBV5-6, TRBV5-1 and TRBV20-1. Compared with controls, multiple sclerosis patients had significantly lower normalized Chao1 diversity, a finding suggesting substantial peripheral T-cell clonal expansion. The control group was slightly older than the multiple sclerosis patient group. Direct clustering with F measure revealed strong co-clustering of samples prepared in the same batch, which led to a batch-effect correction.

About this clonotype: Its specific antigen is unknown. Base qualities are not recorded, but no much larger clone differs from it by a single base.

To demonstrate the VDJtools post-analysis software, the study profiled TCR beta repertoires from the peripheral blood of about 13 young patients with multiple sclerosis. The multiple sclerosis patients were children and adolescents between about 6 and 16 years of age. Library preparation used PCR. Data came from an Illumina HiSeq 2500. Unique molecular identifiers were incorporated into TCR beta cDNA libraries to reduce PCR and sequencing biases. Every 1 to 10 million input T cells yielded around 500,000 cDNA molecules, meaning each molecule approximated one T cell. The patient libraries were prepared and sequenced with the same protocol used for the earlier healthy control dataset. Within a given batch, samples were prepared together, multiplexed and sequenced on the same HiSeq lane. The authors' analysis ran thus. MIGEC was used to process the raw barcoded reads, and molecular identifier groups with only a single read were discarded before consensus assembly and CDR3 extraction. VDJtools was used for post-analysis of the clonotype tables, with diversity normalized by down-sampling every dataset to the smallest sample size. To correct batch-related cross-sample contamination, repertoire overlap clustering matched CDR3 amino acid sequences but not nucleotide sequences. The public reads were quality trimmed at Q25 with fastp and then assembled into clones with MiXCR by TCRdb, keeping productive beta chains. For every CDR3 protein sequence, its rows merge into one entry that carries the most common genes and DNA. Clone size and V and J calls follow TCRdb, not the original study. The sample records around 700,000 distinct CDR3 sequences, 55% to 70% of which are singletons. About 11% of the sample rests with the top ten.

Measured from the cysteine to the phenylalanine, the CDR3 is 13 residues long. Only the CDR3 portion is preserved as DNA: 39 bases, with reading frame beginning at the first base. V loses 8 bases of germline sequence and J loses 10 bases, and the interval between the two ends is 20 bases. CDR1 is given as MGHDK and CDR2 as SYGVNS, both from the germline V gene. The sequenced material came from blood. The rearranged chain carries TRBV25-1 and TRBJ1-1; no D gene is confidently identified. The TCR was taken from a girl aged 2 to 9 with multiple sclerosis. The DNA is as follows: TGTGCCAGCGGAATAACCGGGCGGGCTGGAGCTTTCTTT. This codes for CASGITGRAGAFF. Reference TRBV25-1 and TRBJ1-1 genes cover what lies past the CDR3, so the full variable domain is EADIYQTPRYLVIGTGKKITLECSQTMGHDKMYWYQQDPGMELHLIHYSYGVNSTEKGDLSSESTVSRIRTEHFPLTLESARPSHTSQYLCASGITGRAGAFFGQGTRLTVV.